This passage covers 28 T cell receptor beta chains from one sample sequenced in a study of blood T cells in healthy people across ages. Alongside a J-beta primer mix, a sample-barcoded 5' primer served in a second PCR lasting roughly 7 to 11 cycles. TCRdb used MiXCR to reprocess the 5' RACE reads, holding one entry per CDR3 protein. The sample yields approximately 1,000,000 distinct CDR3 sequences, roughly two fifths seen once. Material for sequencing was blood. All receptors derive from a man aged 18 to 29 in good health.

This clonotype was recorded a few times. The gene calls are TRBV29-1 and TRBJ2-3; D is tentatively TRBD1 or TRBD2 (5 bases each). This CDR3 is 15 amino acids long. Germline lookup yields CDR1 SQVTM and CDR2 ANQGSEA. V was clipped by 6 bases and J by 1 base, with 17 bases between them. CDR3: CSVTGPGAGTDTQYF. The DNA of the CDR3 is TGCAGCGTCACCGGACCCGGGGCCGGCACAGATACGCAGTATTTT.

As regards this clonotype: One end of the junction varies from germline; a read error may be responsible. V is TRBV4-2 and J is TRBJ1-5; D remains ambiguous. Per germline, CDR1 LGHNA and CDR2 YNFKEQ. This CDR3 region has 15 residues. CDR3 amino acids: CVSSPEILSDQPQHF. The CDR3 DNA follows: TGTGTCAGCAGCCCCGAGATCCTTAGTGATCAGCCCCAGCATTTT.

This clonotype was seen only a few times. The chain uses TRBV21-1 and TRBJ1-1; the DNA was not used to check the table's D call, TRBD1. TRBV21-1 is a listed pseudogene. This CDR3 comprises 15 residues. The CDR3 DNA sequence: TGTGCCAGCAGCCCTTGGACAGCGATGAACACTGAAGCTTTCTTT. As protein: CASSPWTAMNTEAFF.

The V call is TRBV7-9, the J call TRBJ2-1; no clear D. The CDR3 runs to 12 residues. V shed 5 bases and J shed 10 bases, with 12 bases lying between them. Per germline, CDR1 SEHNR and CDR2 FQNEAQ (reference sequence). The CDR3 coding sequence is TGTGCCAGCAGCGTAAACATGGTCGAGCAGTTCTTC. It specifies CASSVNMVEQFF.

This clonotype came up once. The rearrangement joins TRBV3-1 to TRBJ1-1; the D gene is possibly TRBD1 (6 bases). The ends were cut back, 3 bases at V and 2 bases at J, with 10 bases in the middle. The CDR3 totals 14 residues. The germline V gene encodes CDR1 LGHDT and CDR2 YNNKEL (reference sequence). CDR3 residues: CASSHGQYNTEAFF. CDR3 in DNA: TGTGCCAGCAGCCATGGACAGTATAACACTGAAGCTTTCTTT.

This clonotype came up many times. The gene calls are TRBV12-3 or TRBV12-4 and TRBJ2-3; possible D gene TRBD2, 5 bases. Trimming took off 5 bases at V and 4 bases at J, with 13 bases between the two ends. The CDR3 spans 14 residues. The CDR3 reads CASSSARAADTQYF. In DNA form, the CDR3 reads TGTGCCAGCAGTAGCGCCCGAGCGGCAGATACGCAGTATTTT.

This rearrangement joins TRBV24-1 to TRBJ2-2, with TRBD1 as a possible D gene (6 bases). Germline V lookup: CDR1 KGHDR, CDR2 SFDVKD. The CDR3 totals 14 residues. V lost 9 bases, J lost 1 base, and 11 bases lay in between. CDR3 loop: CATLGHVNTGELFF. Written as DNA, the CDR3 is TGTGCCACCTTGGGACACGTGAACACCGGGGAGCTGTTTTTT.

The chain is built from TRBV6-2 or TRBV6-3 and TRBJ1-2; 9 nucleotides match TRBD1. The CDR3 totals 16 residues. The junction had 7 bases not matched to a gene; V was cut back by 5 bases and J by 0 bases. Germline lookup yields CDR1 MNHEY and CDR2 SVGEGT. The CDR3 coding sequence is TGTGCCAGCAGTCGCCGGGACAGGGCACCTAACTATGGCTACACCTTC. It specifies CASSRRDRAPNYGYTF.

This clonotype was counted a few times. The chain combines TRBV6-5 with TRBJ1-1; D remains unclear. The V and J ends lost 8 bases and 8 bases respectively, with 12 bases between them. The CDR3 spans 11 residues. The germline V gene encodes CDR1 MNHEY and CDR2 SVGAGI. The CDR3 DNA is TGTGCCAGCCTAGGCTTTGCCGAAGCTTTCTTT. Amino acid sequence: CASLGFAEAFF.

A single count supports this clonotype. This may come from a read error, since a much larger clone is one base off. V gene TRBV12-3 or TRBV12-4 combines with J gene TRBJ1-4; tentatively, D is TRBD1 (5 bases). The CDR3 runs to 15 residues. The DNA for the CDR3 is TGTGCCAGCAGTCCTGGGGACTCCCCGGGTGAAAGACTGTTTTTT. Its protein is CASSPGDSPGERLFF.

V and J are TRBV6-5 and TRBJ1-1; D is ambiguous. Germline V gene sequence: CDR1 MNHEY, CDR2 SVGAGI. V dropped 0 bases and J dropped 4 bases, with 9 bases sitting between them. The CDR3 spans 14 residues. The DNA of the CDR3 is TGTGCCAGCAGTTACTCTGAGGCGGGCACTGAAGCTTTCTTT. Translating it yields CASSYSEAGTEAFF.

The rearrangement joins TRBV7-6 to TRBJ1-2; 7 positions agree with TRBD1. The CDR3 loop spans 13 amino acids. The germline CDR1 and CDR2 sequences are SGHVS and FNYEAQ. Unmatched junction bases numbered 4, after V lost 2 bases and J lost 7 bases. The CDR3 region is CASSLSGGRGYTF. The DNA for the CDR3 is TGTGCCAGCAGCTTATCAGGGGGACGTGGCTACACCTTC.

This clonotype was found a few times. The gene calls are TRBV6-5 and TRBJ2-6, with unresolved D. CDR3 size: 19 residues. V gave up 3 bases and J gave up 0 bases, with 18 bases separating them. Looked up from germline, CDR1 is MNHEY and CDR2 is SVGAGI. The CDR3 region has the DNA TGTGCCAGCAGTTATTGGGCACAGCATCTCCACTCTGGGGCCAACGTCCTGACTTTC. Its protein product is CASSYWAQHLHSGANVLTF.

Only a few counts were recorded for this clonotype. This sequence joins TRBV12-3 or TRBV12-4 and TRBJ2-5, with TRBD1 as a possible D gene (6 bases). The V end was cut by 3 bases, the J end by 4 bases, with 12 bases between. The CDR3 has 14 residues. CDR3 loop: CASSFLGQRETQYF. DNA of the CDR3: TGTGCCAGCAGTTTTCTGGGACAAAGAGAGACCCAGTACTTC.

This clonotype was recorded at least ten times. The chain uses TRBV5-1 and TRBJ1-2; 7 nucleotides match TRBD1. Germline CDR1 and CDR2: SGHRS and YFSETQ. V lost 6 bases to trimming and J lost 4 bases; unmatched junction nucleotides: 6. This CDR3 spans 13 amino acids. The CDR3 sequence: CASKRDSSYGYTF. CDR3 DNA: TGCGCCAGCAAACGGGACAGCAGCTATGGCTACACCTTC.

This clonotype has more than one count but fewer than ten. The chain recombines TRBV6-2 or TRBV6-3 with TRBJ2-1, with a weak D call TRBD1 (5 bases). V lost 6 bases, J lost 5 bases, and 17 bases lay in between. This CDR3 has 15 amino acids. Germline CDR1 is MNHEY and CDR2 is SVGEGT. In DNA, the CDR3 is TGTGCCAGCAGCCCCAGGGTGTCCCCAAACAATGAGCAGTTCTTC. It specifies CASSPRVSPNNEQFF.

Comments on this clonotype: This may arise from a read error, as a much more abundant clone is one base away. The limits of the CDR3 on the DNA are not certain, so only TCRdb's listed CDR3 is given. The chain combines TRBV4-1 with TRBJ1-6; TRBD1, the table's D call, lacks a check against the DNA. From germline, CDR1 is MGHRA and CDR2 YSYEKL. The CDR3 spans 15 residues, counting both ends. The chain's CDR3 is CASSQVAQGNSPPHF.

This clonotype was observed a handful of times. This chain connects TRBV7-2 to TRBJ1-6; D remains ambiguous. This CDR3 spans 15 amino acids. Germline V CDR1 and CDR2: SGHTA, FQGNSA. V lost 5 bases to trimming and J lost 4 bases, with 12 bases between them. CDR3 sequence reads: CASSPTPGYNSPLHF. In nucleotides, the CDR3 is TGTGCCAGCAGCCCCACCCCAGGTTATAATTCACCCCTCCACTTT.

The chain uses TRBV7-9 and TRBJ1-5; D remains unclear. V shed 3 bases and J shed 7 bases, with 7 bases lying between them. Looked up from germline, CDR1 is SEHNR and CDR2 is FQNEAQ (reference sequence). This CDR3 has 12 amino acids. CDR3 sequence (DNA): TGTGCCAGCAGCTTGGGCCCCCAGCCCCAGCATTTT. It yields the protein CASSLGPQPQHF.

This clonotype was recorded a few times. The chain links TRBV6-6 to TRBJ1-2; 8 bases map to TRBD1. CDR1 MNHNY and CDR2 SVGAGI come from the germline V gene (reference sequence). This CDR3 contains 15 residues. V lost 5 bases, J lost 3 bases, and 8 bases stayed unmatched. This CDR3 is CASSIDRGWDYGYTF. In DNA, the CDR3 is TGTGCCAGCAGTATAGACAGGGGCTGGGACTATGGCTACACCTTC.

The chain combines TRBV12-3 or TRBV12-4 with TRBJ1-2; D perhaps matches TRBD1 (6 bases). This CDR3 has 13 amino acids. Trimming took 6 bases from V and 8 from J, leaving 16 bases between them. CDR3 residues: CASSRGGIIGYTF. The CDR3 bases are TGTGCCAGCAGCCGAGGGGGAATTATCGGCTACACCTTC.

This clonotype was observed a handful of times. The chain uses TRBV2 and TRBJ2-5; a weak D match, TRBD1 (5 bases). The CDR3 spans 15 residues. Germline V lookup: CDR1 SNHLY, CDR2 FYNNEI. Trimming took off 4 bases at V and 5 bases at J, with 17 bases between the two ends. The CDR3 nucleotides are TGTGCCAGCAGTGCTAGACAAGGGGCTTTGGAGACCCAGTACTTC. Protein: CASSARQGALETQYF.

This clonotype was observed a handful of times. This chain links TRBV6-2 or TRBV6-3 with TRBJ2-2; D is perhaps TRBD1 (6 bases). CDR1 and CDR2 (germline): MNHEY, SVGEGT. This CDR3 is 16 amino acids long. Between the trimmed V and J ends, which lost 2 bases and 1 base, there was a span of 11 bases. CDR3: CASSYIRTENTGELFF. In DNA form, the CDR3 reads TGTGCCAGCAGTTACATACGGACAGAGAACACCGGGGAGCTGTTTTTT.

The chain has TRBV12-3 or TRBV12-4 and TRBJ2-7; tentative D call: TRBD2 (5 bases). V lost 3 bases, J lost 7 bases, and 19 bases lay in between. The CDR3 runs to 15 residues. DNA for the CDR3: TGTGCCAGCAGTTTCGGACTCCAGGATCACAATGAGCAGTACTTC. Protein product: CASSFGLQDHNEQYF.

This clonotype has a single count. This sequence joins TRBV29-1 and TRBJ2-3, with TRBD2 identical over 15 bases. The CDR3 sequence is 15 residues long. J gave up 2 bases and V 6 bases, and 3 bases lay outside the gene matches. Per germline, CDR1 SQVTM and CDR2 ANQGSEA. CDR3 bases: TGCAGCGTCGGGACTAGCGGGGGGCCCACAGATACGCAGTATTTT. Translating gives CSVGTSGGPTDTQYF.

The V call is TRBV12-3 or TRBV12-4, the J call TRBJ2-7; D is perhaps TRBD2 (5 bases). The V end lost 2 bases, the J end lost 2 bases, and 16 bases lay between the germline ends. This CDR3 region has 16 residues. CDR3 region: CASSLSIPKGAYEQYF. The CDR3 bases are TGTGCCAGCAGTTTATCGATCCCAAAGGGAGCCTACGAGCAGTACTTC.

The chain carries TRBV6-2 or TRBV6-3 and TRBJ1-1; D is possibly TRBD1 (5 bases). CDR1 is MNHEY and CDR2 is SVGEGT in the germline V gene. V lost 7 bases to trimming and J lost 2 bases, with 14 bases between them. The CDR3 consists of 14 residues. The CDR3 loop is CASTQGDGNTEAFF. As DNA, the CDR3 is TGTGCCAGCACCCAAGGGGACGGAAACACTGAAGCTTTCTTT.

The rearrangement links TRBV7-9 to TRBJ1-2; D unresolved. The germline gives CDR1 SEHNR, CDR2 FQNEAQ (reference sequence). Trimming stripped 5 bases from V and 4 bases from J, with 14 bases between. The CDR3 runs to 14 residues. DNA of the CDR3: TGTGCCAGCAGCCCGAGATCCCAGCCCTATGGCTACACCTTC. It is translated as CASSPRSQPYGYTF.